Here is one T cell receptor beta chain with its context. V gave up 3 bases and J gave up 4 bases; unmatched junction bases: 18. In germline, CDR1 is MNHEY, CDR2 SMNVEV (reference sequence). The CDR3 length is 20 residues. Profiling relied on immunoSEQ multiplex PCR, and the TCRdb table lists in-frame clones only, not all of them. This sample yields a few hundred thousand clones, of which around 87% are seen a single time; approximately 7.8% belongs to the top ten. The sample originates from a study of blood T cell repertoires in COVID-19. Sequenced: peripheral blood. The source is a woman between 50 and 59 years old who had recovered from COVID-19. The genes are TRBV27 and TRBJ2-5; TRBD1 matches at 12 bases. CDR3 DNA sequence: TGTGCCAGCAGTTTTTCCTGGGACAGGGGGCAGAGCGGGAGTTTAGAGACCCAGTACTTC. The encoded protein is CASSFSWDRGQSGSLETQYF.